A single sample gave rise to the 8 T cell receptor beta chains below, sequenced in a study of cytomegalovirus exposure and HLA in healthy donors. PCR primers comprised 60 Vbeta and 13 Jbeta primers. The assay was immunoSEQ multiplex PCR, and TCRdb's table has in-frame clones only and misses some. The sample lists tens of thousands of clones, around 85% seen once, with around 2.5% in the top ten. Specimen: PBMCs. The receptors were sampled from a man younger than 40 in good health and CMV-seronegative.

The V call is TRBV6-1, the J call TRBJ1-1, with D unclear. Trimming pared 7 bases from V and 0 bases from J, leaving 12 bases between. The CDR3 sequence is 14 residues long. Germline V gene sequence: CDR1 MNHNS, CDR2 SASEGT. The CDR3 loop reads CASTTAQMNTEAFF. In nucleotides, the CDR3 is TGTGCCAGCACTACAGCACAGATGAACACTGAAGCTTTCTTT.

This clone turned up a few times. This chain joins TRBV11-2 and TRBJ2-6; D is undetermined. The V gene's germline CDR1 is SGHAT and CDR2 FQNNGV. This CDR3 contains 11 residues. The V end lost 4 bases, the J end lost 13 bases, and 8 bases lay between the germline ends. CDR3 coding DNA: TGTGCCAGCAGCTCCCTCGGGGTCCTGACTTTC. Its translation: CASSSLGVLTF.

The chain recombines TRBV10-3 with TRBJ2-7; D perhaps matches TRBD2 (6 bases). The V gene lost 6 bases and the J gene lost 3 bases, with 12 bases spanning the gap. Germline V gene data show CDR1 as ENHRY and CDR2 as SYGVKD. The CDR3 runs to 13 residues. The CDR3 nucleotides are TGTGCCATCAGAACACAGGACTACTACGAGCAGTACTTC. Its translation is CAIRTQDYYEQYF.

The chain is built from TRBV28 and TRBJ1-1, with D possibly matching TRBD1 (5 bases). V was shortened by 9 bases and J by 4 bases, with 15 bases between the two germline ends. Germline CDR1 reads MDHEN; CDR2 reads SYDVKM. The CDR3 has 13 residues. The CDR3 DNA reads TGTGCCAGTTCCGGGGGGGGATTCACTGAAGCTTTCTTT. It encodes CASSGGGFTEAFF.

The CDR3 loop reads CASKKGVGELFF. DNA of the CDR3: TGTGCCAGCAAGAAGGGGGTCGGGGAGCTGTTTTTT. The chain combines TRBV2 with TRBJ2-2, with TRBD1 as a possible D gene (6 bases). The V and J ends lost 7 bases and 7 bases respectively, with 10 bases between them. This CDR3 is built from 12 residues. The germline gives CDR1 SNHLY, CDR2 FYNNEI.

This chain uses TRBV6-5 with TRBJ1-1; D gene unclear. The length of the CDR3 is 14 residues. Germline CDR1 is MNHEY and CDR2 is SVGAGI. V was pared by 0 bases and J by 1 base, with 6 bases between. The CDR3 loop is CASSYSFRNTEAFF. In DNA form, the CDR3 reads TGTGCCAGCAGTTACTCGTTCAGGAACACTGAAGCTTTCTTT.

V gene TRBV5-1 combines with J gene TRBJ2-1, with 8 nucleotides matching TRBD1. V gave up 0 bases and J gave up 4 bases; unmatched junction bases: 9. The germline CDR1 and CDR2 sequences are SGHRS and YFSETQ. The CDR3 is 17 residues long. CDR3 DNA sequence: TGCGCCAGCAGCTTGGAACCCGGGACAGGCTTTTACAATGAGCAGTTCTTC. It translates to CASSLEPGTGFYNEQFF.

J is TRBJ2-7 and V is TRBV5-4; D might be TRBD2 (6 bases). CDR1 and CDR2 from the germline V gene are SGHNT and YYREEE (reference sequence). The length of the CDR3 is 15 residues. The germline V and J ends were trimmed by 0 bases and 0 bases, with 10 bases remaining between them. CDR3 DNA: TGTGCCAGCAGCTTGGGGGGGGAGAGCTCCTACGAGCAGTACTTC. Translation gives CASSLGGESSYEQYF.